The 19 T cell receptor beta chains reported below all come from one sample, sequenced in a study of OX40 agonist ivuxolimab in advanced cancers. The repertoire was sequenced with immunoSEQ multiplex PCR; TCRdb's copy has only in-frame clones and lacks some. This repertoire shows 75,000 to 100,000 clones, 90% to 95% found once; its top ten account for about 0.31%. This specimen was CD4+ or CD8+ T cells sorted from blood, taken in a trial of the OX40 agonist ivuxolimab. The receptors derive from an adult with an advanced solid tumor such as melanoma, head and neck, liver or kidney cancer.

The chain joins TRBV5-6 to TRBJ2-7; 7 nucleotides line up with TRBD2. This CDR3 is 14 amino acids long. Unmatched junction bases numbered 5, after V lost 5 bases and J lost 0 bases. Germline values: CDR1 SGHDT, CDR2 YYEEEE. CDR3 sequence: CASSPGTTSYEQYF. CDR3 sequence (DNA): TGTGCCAGCAGTCCCGGGACTACCTCCTACGAGCAGTACTTC.

This chain uses TRBV7-6 with TRBJ2-7; 8 nucleotides match TRBD1. The CDR3 loop spans 15 amino acids. Trimming cost V 4 bases and J 2 bases; bases outside gene matches: 7. In germline, CDR1 is SGHVS, CDR2 FNYEAQ. The CDR3 region is CASSYGQGLPYEQYF. The CDR3 coding sequence is TGTGCCAGCAGCTACGGACAGGGACTTCCCTACGAGCAGTACTTC.

The genes are TRBV19 and TRBJ1-1; unclear D gene. CDR1 and CDR2 from the germline V gene are LNHDA and SQIVND (reference sequence). CDR3 length: 13 amino acids. Trimming took off 1 base at V and 7 bases at J, with 10 bases between the two ends. The chain's CDR3 is CASSIVGTVEAFF. The CDR3 nucleotides are TGTGCCAGTAGTATAGTAGGAACCGTTGAAGCTTTCTTT.

V gene TRBV7-9 combines with J gene TRBJ2-2, with a weak D call TRBD1 (6 bases). V was pared by 6 bases and J by 4 bases, with 15 bases between. The CDR3 consists of 15 residues. Germline V gives CDR1 SEHNR, CDR2 FQNEAQ (reference sequence). The CDR3 sequence is CASRPDRTLTGELFF. CDR3 coding DNA: TGTGCCAGCAGACCTGACAGGACCCTCACCGGGGAGCTGTTTTTT.

The chain links TRBV9 to TRBJ2-5, with TRBD2 matching over 8 bases. This CDR3 has 16 residues. CDR1 is SGDLS and CDR2 is YYNGEE in the germline V gene. Trimming took 4 bases from V and 4 from J; bases not matched to a gene: 12. This chain's CDR3 is CASSLDGGGRGETQYF. CDR3 DNA sequence: TGTGCCAGCAGCTTGGACGGGGGGGGCCGAGGAGAGACCCAGTACTTC.

This chain connects TRBV5-1 to TRBJ2-1; no reliable D call. The CDR3 covers 15 residues. V lost 0 bases and J lost 4, with 11 bases in between. The germline V gene has CDR1 SGHRS and CDR2 YFSETQ. The CDR3 reads CASSLGGATYNEQFF. DNA for the CDR3: TGCGCCAGCAGCTTGGGTGGCGCTACTTACAATGAGCAGTTCTTC.

This chain links TRBV19 with TRBJ1-5; 10 nucleotides match TRBD1. J gave up 6 bases and V 7 bases, and 6 bases lay outside the gene matches. CDR3 length: 14 amino acids. Germline V gives CDR1 LNHDA, CDR2 SQIVND (reference sequence). CDR3 bases: TGTGCCAGTACCCTGACAGGGGGCGGTCAGCCCCAGCATTTT. Translating it yields CASTLTGGGQPQHF. The full variable domain, completed using reference TRBV19 and TRBJ1-5, is DGGITQSPKYLFRKEGQNVTLSCEQNLNHDAMYWYRQDPGQGLRLIYYSQIVNDFQKGDIAEGYSVSREKKESFPLTVTSAQKNPTAFYLCASTLTGGGQPQHFGDGTRLSIL.

This chain uses TRBV14 with TRBJ1-2, with D possibly being TRBD1 (5 bases). Germline-derived CDR1 and CDR2 are SGHDN and FVKESK. This CDR3 has 15 amino acids. V lost 1 base and J lost 2, with 11 bases in between. The CDR3 is CASSQVSGTNYGYTF. In DNA form, the CDR3 reads TGTGCCAGCAGCCAAGTGTCGGGGACGAACTATGGCTACACCTTC.

The rearrangement uses TRBV6-6 and TRBJ2-3; tentatively, D is TRBD2 (6 bases). V gave up 6 bases and J gave up 0 bases, with 10 bases separating them. Germline-derived CDR1 and CDR2 are MNHNY and SVGAGI (reference sequence). This CDR3 region has 14 residues. The DNA for the CDR3 is TGTGCCAGCAGGCGGGACTCTAGCACAGATACGCAGTATTTT. Encoded protein: CASRRDSSTDTQYF.

V is TRBV14 and J is TRBJ2-3; unclear D gene. There are 14 residues in the CDR3. From germline, CDR1 is SGHDN and CDR2 FVKESK. The ends were cut back, 2 bases at V and 1 base at J, with 7 bases in the middle. CDR3 residues: CASSQLLGTDTQYF. In nucleotides, the CDR3 is TGTGCCAGCAGCCAACTCCTAGGCACAGATACGCAGTATTTT.

The chain joins TRBV20-1 to TRBJ2-1; D gene ambiguous. In germline, CDR1 is DFQATT, CDR2 SNEGSKA (reference sequence). The CDR3 has 10 amino acids. Deletions cut 3 bases from V and 10 bases from J, with 7 bases between. The CDR3 region is CSASLSEQFF. The CDR3 nucleotides read TGCAGTGCTAGCTTATCCGAGCAGTTCTTC.

The chain combines TRBV28 with TRBJ1-5; the match to TRBD1 covers 9 bases. Germline loops: CDR1 MDHEN, CDR2 SYDVKM. Germline trimming cut 7 bases from V and 5 bases from J; bases unmatched to any gene: 6. The CDR3 consists of 14 residues. The CDR3 region has the DNA TGTGCCAGCATCGAAGGGGACAGGGATCAGCCCCAGCATTTT. It is translated as CASIEGDRDQPQHF.

The chain recombines TRBV5-1 with TRBJ2-6, with 15 bases that match TRBD2. CDR3 length: 21 residues. CDR1 is SGHRS and CDR2 is YFSETQ in the germline V gene. The ends lost 4 bases at V and 1 base at J; junction bases unmatched: 12. The CDR3: CASSVVPGLAGGASGANVLTF. As DNA, the CDR3 is TGCGCCAGCAGCGTCGTACCGGGACTAGCGGGAGGCGCGTCTGGGGCCAACGTCCTGACTTTC.

This chain joins TRBV4-1 and TRBJ2-1; 10 positions agree with TRBD1. The ends lost 0 bases at V and 12 bases at J; junction bases unmatched: 2. Germline V gives CDR1 MGHRA, CDR2 YSYEKL. The CDR3 is 13 amino acids. CDR3 DNA sequence: TGCGCCAGCAGCCAAGAGGGACAGGGGACGCAGTTCTTC. Translating gives CASSQEGQGTQFF.

A word on this clone: The sample contains more than one DNA sequence encoding this CDR3. The chain joins TRBV28 to TRBJ2-2; D uncertain. Germline values: CDR1 MDHEN, CDR2 SYDVKM. The CDR3 runs to 11 residues. V was clipped by 2 bases and J by 7 bases, with 2 bases between them. The CDR3 nucleotides read TGTGCCAGCAGTTTACTCGGGGAGCTGTTTTTT. Translation: CASSLLGELFF.

The chain employs TRBV19 and TRBJ1-5; D remains ambiguous. Germline CDR1 and CDR2: LNHDA and SQIVND (reference sequence). This CDR3 has 15 residues. The V end lost 3 bases, the J end lost 0 bases, and 9 bases lay between the germline ends. CDR3 DNA sequence: TGTGCCAGTAGTATCGGCCAGAATAGCAATCAGCCCCAGCATTTT. This sequence encodes CASSIGQNSNQPQHF.

J is TRBJ2-5 and V is TRBV9, with TRBD1 matching 8 bases. The V gene's germline CDR1 is SGDLS and CDR2 YYNGEE. The CDR3 has 15 residues. V was clipped by 3 bases and J by 3 bases; unmatched bases: 7. The CDR3, as DNA: TGTGCCAGCAGCGAGGGGGTGACAGGGGAAGAGACCCAGTACTTC. Translated, it gives CASSEGVTGEETQYF.

This chain connects TRBV9 to TRBJ2-7; D unclear. CDR1 SGDLS and CDR2 YYNGEE come from the germline V gene. Trimming shortened V by 0 bases and J by 4 bases, and 11 bases separated the two germline ends. The CDR3 has 14 amino acids. CDR3 sequence reads: CASSVGSTGYEQYF. The CDR3 DNA is TGTGCCAGCAGCGTAGGTAGTACCGGGTACGAGCAGTACTTC.

The chain uses TRBV7-2 and TRBJ1-2; 7 nucleotides line up with TRBD1. J was trimmed by 8 bases and V by 4 bases; bases with no gene match: 10. The germline V gene encodes CDR1 SGHTA and CDR2 FQGNSA. The CDR3 loop spans 14 amino acids. The chain's CDR3 is CASSSYTGAGGYTF. For the CDR3, the DNA is TGTGCCAGCAGCTCGTACACAGGGGCGGGAGGCTACACCTTC.